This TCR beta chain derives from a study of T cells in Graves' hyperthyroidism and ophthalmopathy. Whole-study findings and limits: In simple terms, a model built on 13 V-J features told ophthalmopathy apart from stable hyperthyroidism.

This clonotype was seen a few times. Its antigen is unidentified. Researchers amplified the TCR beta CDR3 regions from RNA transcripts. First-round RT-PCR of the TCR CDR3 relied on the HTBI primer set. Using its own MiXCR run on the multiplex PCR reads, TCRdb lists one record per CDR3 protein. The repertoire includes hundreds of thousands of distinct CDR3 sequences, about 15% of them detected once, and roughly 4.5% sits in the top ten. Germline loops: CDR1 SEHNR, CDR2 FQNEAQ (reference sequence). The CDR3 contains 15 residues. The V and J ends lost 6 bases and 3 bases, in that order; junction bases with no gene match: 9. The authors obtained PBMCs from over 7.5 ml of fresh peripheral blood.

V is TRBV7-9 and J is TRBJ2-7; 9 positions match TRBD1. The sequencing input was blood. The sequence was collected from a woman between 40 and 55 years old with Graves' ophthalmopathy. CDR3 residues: CASRSWDRVNYEQYF. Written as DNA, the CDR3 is TGTGCCAGCAGATCATGGGACAGGGTGAACTACGAGCAGTACTTC.